The 8 T cell receptor beta chains presented below share a single source sample, sequenced in a study of blood T cells in healthy people across ages. Together with a sample-barcoded 5' primer, a J-beta primer mix was included in a second PCR lasting roughly 6 to 12 cycles. Each CDR3 protein is one row after TCRdb ran MiXCR on the 5' RACE reads. Of about 1.1 million distinct CDR3 sequences in the sample, around two fifths were seen once. Sample: blood. These TCRs come from a young man in good health.

This clonotype was detected a few times. This chain uses TRBV7-9 with TRBJ1-2; 9 nucleotides line up with TRBD1. Germline V gene lookup returns CDR1 SEHNR and CDR2 FQNEAQ (reference sequence). The CDR3 is 18 residues long. Trimming took 2 bases from V and 4 from J; bases not matched to a gene: 14. CDR3: CASSLYGWRDRAVYGYTF. The CDR3 DNA reads TGTGCCAGCAGCTTATACGGATGGCGGGACAGGGCAGTCTATGGCTACACCTTC.

The chain recombines TRBV20-1 with TRBJ2-7; TRBD1 might be the D (6 bases). V was trimmed by 3 bases and J by 4 bases, leaving 16 bases between them. Germline V CDR1 and CDR2: DFQATT, SNEGSKA (reference sequence). There are 14 residues in the CDR3. CDR3 sequence: CSARPRDTKYEQYF. The CDR3, as DNA: TGCAGTGCTAGGCCCCGGGACACCAAATACGAGCAGTACTTC.

The sample holds a few counts of this clonotype. The chain combines TRBV14 with TRBJ2-1; 10 nucleotides match TRBD2. Germline V gene data show CDR1 as SGHDN and CDR2 as FVKESK. The CDR3 totals 15 residues. After removal of 1 base from V and 8 bases from J, the junction contained 5 bases not matched to a gene. The CDR3 DNA follows: TGTGCCAGCAGCCAAGTAGCGGGGGGCGAGCATGAGCAGTTCTTC. It specifies CASSQVAGGEHEQFF. The full variable domain, in which reference TRBV14 and TRBJ2-1 provide the parts outside the CDR3, is EAGVTQFPSHSVIEKGQTVTLRCDPISGHDNLYWYRRVMGKEIKFLLHFVKESKQDESGMPNNRFLAERTGGTYSTLKVQPAELEDSGVYFCASSQVAGGEHEQFFGPGTRLTVL.

The sample holds a few counts of this clonotype. The chain uses TRBV27 and TRBJ2-3; D may correspond to TRBD1 or TRBD2 (5 bases each). The CDR3 spans 17 residues. Trimming stripped 4 bases from V and 4 bases from J, with 21 bases between. Per the germline V gene, CDR1 is MNHEY and CDR2 is SMNVEV (reference sequence). The CDR3 protein is CASSSSPQWGSADTQYF. The CDR3 DNA follows: TGTGCCAGCAGTTCCTCCCCCCAGTGGGGGAGCGCAGATACGCAGTATTTT.

The V call is TRBV29-1, the J call TRBJ1-2; D is uncertain. CDR3 length: 13 amino acids. CDR1 and CDR2 (germline): SQVTM, ANQGSEA. V was pared by 2 bases and J by 1 base, with 8 bases between. The CDR3 nucleotides read TGCAGCGTTGAAAATAGGCGTAACTATGGCTACACCTTC. As protein: CSVENRRNYGYTF. Complete variable domain (other parts from reference TRBV29-1 and TRBJ1-2): SAVISQKPSRDICQRGTSLTIQCQVDSQVTMMFWYRQQPGQSLTLIATANQGSEATYESGFVIDKFPISRPNLTFSTLTVSNMSPEDSSIYLCSVENRRNYGYTFGSGTRLTVV.

Here the CDR3 reads CASSSLGHLINYGYTF. In DNA, the CDR3 is TGTGCCAGCAGTTCCTTGGGACACCTTATTAACTATGGCTACACCTTC. The chain is built from TRBV12-3 or TRBV12-4 and TRBJ1-2; D is possibly TRBD1 (6 bases). Between the trimmed V and J ends, which lost 4 bases and 1 base, there was a span of 16 bases. CDR3 size: 16 residues.

The rearrangement uses TRBV28 and TRBJ1-2; possibly TRBD1 for D (6 bases). Germline lookup yields CDR1 MDHEN and CDR2 SYDVKM. The CDR3 has 12 amino acids. Trimming took 6 bases from V and 7 from J, leaving 12 bases between them. As DNA, the CDR3 is TGTGCCAGCAGGGATCACAGGGTTGGCTACACCTTC. It yields the protein CASRDHRVGYTF.

This clonotype was observed many times. The chain recombines TRBV3-1 with TRBJ2-7, with D hard to call. Per germline, CDR1 LGHDT and CDR2 YNNKEL (reference sequence). V was trimmed by 1 base and J by 3 bases, leaving 4 bases between them. The CDR3 contains 12 residues. The CDR3 reads CASSQGGYEQYF. CDR3 in DNA: TGTGCCAGCAGCCAAGGGGGCTACGAGCAGTACTTC.